Below are 25 T cell receptor beta chains sequenced from a single sample in a study of glioma-infiltrating T cells. The iRepertoire nested amplicon-rescue multiplex PCR amplified TCR alpha and beta CDR3s from RNA. Via MiXCR, TCRdb re-called the multiplex PCR reads, giving one row per CDR3 protein. The table has more than 100,000 distinct CDR3 sequences, about 30% seen once. The specimen sequenced was glioma tissue, nonneoplastic brain tissue, or PBMCs (not recorded which). The source of these receptors is a human donor with low-grade glioma or glioblastoma, undergoing nonglioma brain surgery, or in good health (not recorded which).

This clonotype was observed many times. Here the CDR3 DNA reads TGCAGTGCTAGAGACAGGACGACGAGAAAGTACGAGCAGTACTTC. Amino acid sequence: CSARDRTTRKYEQYF. This chain joins TRBV20-1 and TRBJ2-7, with no clear D. The V end was cut by 0 bases, the J end by 4 bases, with 16 bases between. This CDR3 is 15 amino acids long. Germline V CDR1 and CDR2: DFQATT, SNEGSKA (reference sequence).

This clonotype was counted at least ten times. The chain has TRBV6-1 and TRBJ1-5; D is uncertain. V was cut by 10 bases and J by 6 bases, with 16 bases left in between. Germline V gene lookup returns CDR1 MNHNS and CDR2 SASEGT. CDR3 length: 13 amino acids. The CDR3 DNA is TGTGCCACCGACGAGGGTGAAGGTCAGCCCCAGCATTTT. As protein: CATDEGEGQPQHF.

This clonotype was counted many times. The rearrangement uses TRBV25-1 and TRBJ1-2; 9 bases are a match to TRBD1. This CDR3 is 14 amino acids long. The V segment lost 5 bases and the J segment 8 bases; nucleotides outside the gene matches: 9. Per the germline V gene, CDR1 is MGHDK and CDR2 is SYGVNS. The CDR3 nucleotides are TGTGCCAGCAGTTTAAGGGGACAGGGAGGAGGCTACACCTTC. The encoded protein is CASSLRGQGGGYTF.

The chain carries TRBV12-3 or TRBV12-4 and TRBJ2-1, with D possibly being TRBD1 or TRBD2 (6 bases each). The CDR3 is made up of 14 amino acids. The V and J ends lost 3 bases and 7 bases respectively, with 13 bases between them. DNA for the CDR3: TGTGCCAGCAGTTTCGGGGGCGCCCGGAATGAGCAGTTCTTC. Translated, it gives CASSFGGARNEQFF.

As for this clonotype: A much bigger clone sits one base away, suggesting this may be a read error. V gene TRBV7-6 combines with J gene TRBJ1-1; no clear D. From germline, CDR1 is SGHVS and CDR2 FNYEAQ. The CDR3 is made up of 15 amino acids. Trimming stripped 6 bases from V and 8 bases from J, with 22 bases between. DNA of the CDR3: TGTGCCAGCAGTACCCGGCACAGCGATCGACTAGAAGCTTTCTTT. Translation gives CASSTRHSDRLEAFF.

With respect to this clonotype: With a much larger clone just one base away, this may be a read error. For the CDR3, the DNA is TGTGCCAGCAGTTTATGGGGCCTGAACACTAAAGCTTTCTTT. Its protein is CASSLWGLNTKAFF. This chain joins TRBV12-3 or TRBV12-4 and TRBJ1-1, with D tentatively TRBD1 (5 bases). CDR3 length: 14 amino acids.

For this clonotype: This sequence may be a read error, since a much larger clone differs from it by one base. The rearrangement links TRBV7-9 to TRBJ2-7, with no clear D. This CDR3 spans 12 amino acids. Germline V gene data show CDR1 as SEHNR and CDR2 as FQNEAQ (reference sequence). The CDR3 sequence is CASSPLGYERYF. In nucleotides, the CDR3 is TGTGCCAGCAGTCCCCTGGGTTACGAGCGGTACTTC.

This clonotype has a handful of counts. Written as DNA, the CDR3 is TGTGCCAGCAGCTTAGCGTTGGGACAGGGGTACTACGAGCAGTACTTC. Its translation is CASSLALGQGYYEQYF. The chain couples TRBV7-8 to TRBJ2-7; the match to TRBD1 covers 10 bases. The J segment lost 3 bases and the V segment lost 0 bases, leaving 5 bases of the junction unmatched. The CDR3 spans 16 residues. Germline values: CDR1 SGHVS, CDR2 FQNEAQ.

This clonotype was seen at least ten times. V is TRBV3-1 and J is TRBJ2-1; D unclear. Trimming stripped 3 bases from V and 9 bases from J, with 6 bases between. Germline V lookup: CDR1 LGHDT, CDR2 YNNKEL (reference sequence). This CDR3 spans 11 amino acids. The CDR3 spells CASSQYLEQFF. The CDR3 DNA reads TGTGCCAGCAGCCAGTACCTTGAGCAGTTCTTC.

This clonotype was seen repeatedly, ten times or more. V gene TRBV20-1 combines with J gene TRBJ1-6; D is possibly TRBD1 (6 bases). V shed 1 base and J shed 8 bases, with 15 bases lying between them. The CDR3 has 15 residues. Germline V CDR1 and CDR2: DFQATT, SNEGSKA (reference sequence). CDR3 sequence: CSARVGTRGDSPLHF. CDR3 DNA sequence: TGCAGTGCTAGAGTTGGGACAAGGGGCGATTCACCCCTCCACTTT.

A remark on this clonotype: This clone may be a read error of a much larger clone one base away. The chain recombines TRBV24-1 with TRBJ2-5, with 7 bases matching TRBD1. This CDR3 contains 11 residues. The J segment lost 4 bases and the V segment lost 9 bases, leaving 1 base of the junction unmatched. CDR1 and CDR2 (germline): KGHDR, SFDVKD. The CDR3 DNA is TGTGCCACCGGACAGGCAGAGACCCAGTACTTC. This sequence encodes CATGQAETQYF.

This clonotype was detected ten times or more. The rearrangement joins TRBV27 to TRBJ2-7; 8 positions agree with TRBD1. Germline V gives CDR1 MNHEY, CDR2 SMNVEV (reference sequence). The CDR3 loop spans 14 amino acids. Trimming cost V 3 bases and J 2 bases; bases outside gene matches: 3. CDR3 sequence (DNA): TGTGCCAGCAGTTTTCAGGGGGCCACCTACGAGCAGTACTTC. Translating gives CASSFQGATYEQYF.

Turning to this clonotype: A much larger clone sits a single nucleotide away, making a read error possible. This chain joins TRBV5-1 and TRBJ1-1; D ambiguous. Deletions cut 2 bases from V and 4 bases from J, with 12 bases between. The CDR3 totals 14 residues. Germline V gene lookup returns CDR1 SGHRS and CDR2 YFSETQ. The CDR3 region is CASSFITEGTEAFF. The CDR3 region has the DNA TGCGCCAGCAGCTTTATAACAGAGGGCACTGAAGCTTTCTTT.

The rearrangement uses TRBV3-1 and TRBJ2-7; D remains unclear. This CDR3 spans 15 amino acids. From germline, CDR1 is LGHDT and CDR2 YNNKEL (reference sequence). V was cut by 4 bases and J by 1 base, with 14 bases left in between. CDR3 amino acids: CASSPLTSSSYEQYF. The CDR3 DNA is TGTGCCAGCAGCCCGCTGACAAGTTCTTCCTACGAGCAGTACTTC.

Worth noting for this clonotype: Compared with germline, one end of the junction differs, possibly owing to a read error. The genes are TRBV28 and TRBJ1-1; TRBD1 aligns across 9 bases. CDR1 and CDR2 from the germline V gene are MDHEN and SYDVKM. The CDR3 contains 15 residues. As DNA, the CDR3 is TGTGCCAGCACATCCCCTTCCGGGACAGGGACAAGAGCTTCCTTT. This gives the protein CASTSPSGTGTRASF.

This clonotype was observed many times. The chain is built from TRBV20-1 and TRBJ2-1, with D maybe TRBD1 (5 bases). Germline V lookup: CDR1 DFQATT, CDR2 SNEGSKA (reference sequence). CDR3 size: 13 residues. Trimming removed 3 bases at V and 6 bases at J, with 12 bases between. In DNA, the CDR3 is TGCAGTGCTAGGGACATATCTCCCAATGAGCAGTTCTTC. Translation gives CSARDISPNEQFF.

This clonotype was counted only a few times. This rearrangement joins TRBV29-1 to TRBJ2-5; TRBD2 matches 8 bases. CDR3 length: 13 amino acids. In germline, CDR1 is SQVTM, CDR2 ANQGSEA. V dropped 1 base and J dropped 2; count of bases not matched to a gene: 0. This CDR3 reads CSVEVAGQETQYF. CDR3 nucleotides: TGCAGCGTTGAAGTAGCGGGGCAAGAGACCCAGTACTTC.

The table lists this clonotype with many counts. The gene calls are TRBV6-1 and TRBJ2-5; 7 bases are shared with TRBD2. With V trimmed by 7 bases and J by 3 bases, 11 bases remained unmatched. In germline, CDR1 is MNHNS, CDR2 SASEGT. This CDR3 has 15 amino acids. The CDR3 coding sequence is TGTGCCAGCACCCCCTACGGGGGGACCAAAGAGACCCAGTACTTC. The encoded protein is CASTPYGGTKETQYF.

This clonotype was detected many times. This rearrangement joins TRBV20-1 to TRBJ2-3; 13 positions agree with TRBD2. Trimming cost V 5 bases and J 7 bases; bases outside gene matches: 9. CDR3 length equals 15 residues. Germline V CDR1 and CDR2: DFQATT, SNEGSKA (reference sequence). The CDR3 reads CSAPGLAGEYYTQYF. CDR3 in DNA: TGCAGTGCTCCTGGACTAGCGGGGGAATATTATACGCAGTATTTT.

This clonotype was seen many times. For the CDR3, the DNA is TGTGCCAGCAGTTACGATCCTGCGATCACCATATATTTT. Protein: CASSYDPAITIYF. The chain carries TRBV6-6 and TRBJ1-3; no definite D call. Trimming cost V 2 bases and J 9 bases, with 11 bases left between them. This CDR3 region has 13 residues. Germline-derived CDR1 and CDR2 are MNHNY and SVGAGI (reference sequence).

Of note for this clonotype: This clone may be a read error of a much larger clone one base away. The chain joins TRBV27 to TRBJ2-2; weak D call: TRBD1 (6 bases). Germline CDR1 reads MNHEY; CDR2 reads SMNVEV (reference sequence). Trimming took 4 bases from V and 8 from J, leaving 17 bases between them. The CDR3 consists of 15 residues. The CDR3 DNA sequence: TGTGCCAGCAGTTGCGCCGGACAGCCGAGGGGGGAGCTGTTTTTT. Protein product: CASSCAGQPRGELFF.

Many counts were recorded for this clonotype. The chain carries TRBV29-1 and TRBJ2-7; 8 bases are a match to TRBD1. CDR1 SQVTM and CDR2 ANQGSEA come from the germline V gene. Trimming removed 4 bases from V and 1 base from J; junction bases left unmatched: 9. The CDR3 contains 15 residues. The chain's CDR3 is CSVVARDRTSYEQYF. In DNA, the CDR3 is TGCAGCGTTGTTGCTCGGGACAGGACTTCCTACGAGCAGTACTTC.

On this clonotype itself: A read error is possible here, since a much larger clone lies one base away. V gene TRBV7-6 combines with J gene TRBJ2-3, with 8 positions matching TRBD2. CDR3 length: 14 amino acids. V shed 7 bases, J shed 10 bases, and the junction held 13 bases outside the gene matches. The V gene's germline CDR1 is SGHVS and CDR2 FNYEAQ. This CDR3 is CASTPGGASDAQYF. The DNA of the CDR3 is TGTGCCAGCACCCCCGGGGGGGCGTCGGATGCGCAGTATTTT.

The chain has TRBV20-1 and TRBJ2-3; 13 bases are shared with TRBD2. Trimming cost V 6 bases and J 1 base; bases outside gene matches: 7. CDR1 and CDR2 (germline): DFQATT, SNEGSKA (reference sequence). The CDR3 extends over 16 amino acids. This CDR3 reads CSAQLAGGRGTDTQYF. The CDR3 DNA is TGCAGTGCACAACTAGCGGGGGGGCGTGGCACAGATACGCAGTATTTT.

In DNA, the CDR3 is TGTGCCAGCAGATCAGGACAGGGAGGAAGCAATCAGCCCCAGCATTTT. Residues: CASRSGQGGSNQPQHF. The chain employs TRBV2 and TRBJ1-5, with 8 bases fitting TRBD1. CDR3 size: 16 residues. Germline CDR1 is SNHLY and CDR2 is FYNNEI. J gave up 1 base and V 6 bases, and 8 bases lay outside the gene matches.